The rows below give T cell receptor beta chains drawn from one sample of a study of identical twins. In TCRdb, the 5' RACE reads were re-called with MiXCR into one record per CDR3 protein. The sample carries 1.5 million to 2 million distinct CDR3 sequences, about 32% recorded once. Sequencing was performed on cord blood. The receptors stem from a newborn girl in good health. Each CDR3 is given with its conserved first and last residue. D genes are given only for firm matches. Size values are once, few and many counts, or a class for expanded clones, and some rows have none.

clone_size,d_call,cdr3_length,j_call,v_call,cdr3_nt,cdr3_aa
.,.,13,TRBJ1-5,TRBV20-1,TGCAGTGCTAGACAGGGAATGGGGCAGCCCCAGCATTTT,CSARQGMGQPQHF
.,.,16,TRBJ1-4,TRBV27,TGTGCCAGCAGTTTAGTTCAGCCGGGTCCTAATGAAAAACTGTTTTTT,CASSLVQPGPNEKLFF
.,TRBD2,15,TRBJ2-5,TRBV11-2,TGTGCCAGCAGGGGGCTGGGGGGGTCTATGGAGACCCAGTACTTC,CASRGLGGSMETQYF
few,TRBD2,17,TRBJ2-1,TRBV4-2,TGTGCCAGCAGCCAAGATGGGACTAGCGGGAGATACAATGAGCAGTTCTTC,CASSQDGTSGRYNEQFF
few,.,14,TRBJ2-5,TRBV2,TGTGCCAGCACTTGGTCTAGCCCCCAAGAGACCCAGTACTTC,CASTWSSPQETQYF
few,TRBD1,14,TRBJ1-1,TRBV5-1,TGCGCCAGCAGCAAGACAGGGAGGAACACTGAAGCTTTCTTT,CASSKTGRNTEAFF
.,.,13,TRBJ1-5,TRBV15,TGTGCCACCAGCAGAGGCCACAATCAGCCCCAGCATTTT,CATSRGHNQPQHF
.,TRBD2,17,TRBJ2-1,TRBV5-1,TGCGCCAGCAGCTTGGTTCCCCTAGCGGGAGGGGGGAGTGAGCAGTTCTTC,CASSLVPLAGGGSEQFF
few,TRBD2,18,TRBJ2-7,TRBV4-2,TGTGCCAGCAGCCTCCTGACTAGCGGGCGCCCCTTCTTCTACGAGCAGTACTTC,CASSLLTSGRPFFYEQYF
few,.,12,TRBJ1-2,TRBV20-1,TGCAGTGCCCCCCGCCGAAAGTATGGCTACACCTTC,CSAPRRKYGYTF
.,TRBD2,15,TRBJ2-1,TRBV5-1,TGCGCCAGCAGCCTAATAGCGGGACCTTACAATGAGCAGTTCTTC,CASSLIAGPYNEQFF
.,.,14,TRBJ1-2,TRBV12-3/TRBV12-4,TGTGCCAGCAGAGTACGGAGGGGTGAAGAAGGCTACACCTTC,CASRVRRGEEGYTF
once,TRBD2,15,TRBJ2-3,TRBV5-1,TGCGCCAGCAGCTTCGGGGGGGCAGGCACAGATACGCAGTATTTT,CASSFGGAGTDTQYF
.,TRBD1,14,TRBJ2-7,TRBV7-2,TGTGCCAGCAGCTTAGACAGGGGGCACCACGAGCAGTACTTC,CASSLDRGHHEQYF
.,.,13,TRBJ2-1,TRBV20-1,TGCAGTGCTTCAAAGCAAGCATTCAATGAGCAGTTCTTC,CSASKQAFNEQFF
.,TRBD2,15,TRBJ2-1,TRBV12-3/TRBV12-4,TGTGCCAGCAGGGCTAGCGGGCGTACCTACAATGAGCAGTTCTTC,CASRASGRTYNEQFF
few,.,15,TRBJ2-1,TRBV28,TGTGCCAGCAGGCCCCCGGGACACTCCTACAATGAGCAGTTCTTC,CASRPPGHSYNEQFF